The entry below describes one TCR beta chain. This clonotype was counted only a few times. This clone's antigen is unknown. The sample holds no much larger clone one base away, and base qualities are not on file. Read against the paper, the sample's treatment or condition label means: live attenuated yellow fever vaccine strain. At every blood-draw timepoint, two biological replicates of bulk PBMCs were collected. PBMCs were isolated from peripheral blood using a standard Ficoll-Paque protocol. RNA was extracted with TriZol from bulk PBMCs, CD4 and CD8 fractions, and dextramer-positive and dextramer-negative fractions. For CDR1 and CDR2, the germline V gene (reference sequence) lists DFQATT and SNEGSKA. Spanning cysteine to phenylalanine, the CDR3 consists of 13 amino acids. Only CDR3 DNA remains: 39 bases, in frame from the first base. TCR cDNA was synthesized by 5'RACE template switching, through which a universal primer site and unique molecular identifiers were introduced. Priming of cDNA synthesis was performed from both the TCR alpha and TCR beta constant segments. Library amplification used two PCR steps, and the second PCR step added sample barcodes and sequencing adapters. Sequencing of libraries was done on Illumina HiSeq 2500 (2x100 bp) or NovaSeq (2x150 bp). In the authors' own workflow: Reads were demultiplexed and collapsed into UMI consensus sequences with MIGEC, and V(D)J alignment was performed with MiXCR. Using edgeR on replicate PBMC samples, clonotypes were called vaccine-responding if FDR was below 0.01 and the log2 fold change was above 5 up to day 15. Bulk clonotypes were assigned CD4 or CD8 identity according to which sequenced CD4 or CD8 repertoire held them at higher abundance. TCRdb redid the processing of the public reads, applying fastp at Q25 and MiXCR, and retained in-frame beta chains. Under each unique CDR3 protein, matching rows form one entry showing the most common genes and DNA. The V and J calls reflect TCRdb's pipeline rather than the authors' work. Recorded for this sample are 450,000 to 600,000 distinct CDR3 sequences; around a sixth of them occurred a single time. Of the sample, 15% to 20% falls within the top ten clones.

These data come from a study of T cells after yellow fever vaccination (dated by TCRdb to about 2019). In the study overall: The SMART-Seq v4 Ultra Low Input RNA kit was used to prepare libraries from fractions with low cell numbers. Bulk TCR alpha and beta repertoires were sequenced longitudinally to track T-cell clones before and after primary and booster YFV17D yellow fever vaccination. Two healthy male donors, one aged 18 to 30 and one aged 30 to 40 years, made up the cohort. Bulk PBMC replicates and cell subsets were isolated from blood drawn at multiple timepoints before and after both primary and secondary immunization.

General conclusions and limits of the study: A small fraction of clonotypes showed up in both the CD4 and CD8 compartments, probably as a result of convergent recombination. FACS-sorted repertoires could contain abundant contaminating clonotypes from the bulk population, so computational filtering was required. Because the study included only a couple of donors, the extent to which the findings can be generalized is limited. Compared with the primary T-cell response, the secondary T-cell response was faster but weaker, reaching its peak on day 5 rather than on day 15. Most clones expanded after primary vaccination were re-detected after the booster (just under 97% of CD4 and 80% to 90% of CD8), suggesting broad memory maintenance.

This receptor was obtained from a young man who received the YFV17D yellow fever vaccine. The rearranged chain carries TRBV20-1 and TRBJ1-5, with the D gene uncertain. The sequencing here drew on PBMCs, taken less than 6 days after the first yellow fever vaccination. The DNA is as follows: TGCGGAATAGCGTACAGCCTATATCAGCCCCAGCATTTT. Its translation reads: CGIAYSLYQPQHF.